What follows describes a single T cell receptor beta chain. These data originate in a study of T-cell reconstitution after alpha-beta-depleted transplantation in children. Unique molecular identifiers were incorporated during preparation of the TCRbeta library. MiXCR, run by TCRdb on the PCR reads, gives a single entry per CDR3 protein. Among about 340,000 distinct CDR3 sequences listed, about 14% were seen once. The source is a human donor who donated a stem cell graft to a child with Fanconi anemia. This specimen consisted of PBMCs, obtained from the stem cell graft.

CDR3 sequence: CSARLGLAGASYEQYF. CDR3 sequence (DNA): TGCAGTGCTAGACTGGGACTAGCGGGGGCATCCTACGAGCAGTACTTC. The rearrangement joins TRBV20-1 to TRBJ2-7, with TRBD2 identical over 14 bases. V dropped 2 bases and J dropped 1; count of bases not matched to a gene: 4. Germline CDR1 and CDR2: DFQATT and SNEGSKA (reference sequence). The CDR3 covers 16 residues.